The 8 T cell receptor beta chains reported below all come from one sample, sequenced in a study of response to subunit inactivated influenza vaccine. TCRdb reprocessed the RT-PCR reads with MiXCR, giving one entry per CDR3 protein. The data show about 190,000 distinct CDR3 sequences, with 13% to 15% seen just once and approximately 27% held by the top ten. Material: CD8+ T cells sorted from PBMCs, obtained 4 to 6 days after vaccination. The receptors come from a middle-aged man who received an inactivated influenza vaccine.

The sample holds a few counts of this clonotype. The V gene is TRBV7-2, the J gene TRBJ1-2; TRBD1 aligns across 7 bases. The germline gives CDR1 SGHTA, CDR2 FQGNSA. Trimming removed 3 bases from V and 4 bases from J; junction bases left unmatched: 2. The CDR3 runs 13 residues. CDR3: CASSFRGSYGYTF. The CDR3 DNA sequence: TGTGCCAGCAGCTTCAGGGGGAGCTATGGCTACACCTTC.

The V and J genes are TRBV7-9 and TRBJ2-4; D unclear. The V and J ends lost 11 bases and 0 bases respectively, with 8 bases between them. Germline CDR1 SEHNR, CDR2 FQNEAQ (reference sequence). The CDR3 has 12 residues. The CDR3 nucleotides are TGTGCCGGCGAGTCAGCCAAAAACATTCAGTACTTC. It encodes CAGESAKNIQYF.

This rearrangement joins TRBV10-3 to TRBJ2-5; tentatively, D is TRBD2 (5 bases). Germline CDR1 reads ENHRY; CDR2 reads SYGVKD. The CDR3 has 13 amino acids. Trimming left V 8 bases short and J 8 bases short, with 18 bases between. CDR3 bases: TGTGCCATCTCACTGGAGCGGAGCGAAACCCAGTACTTC. Its translation is CAISLERSETQYF.

In the case of this clonotype: Mismatch with germline at one junction end may stem from a read error. The rearrangement joins TRBV5-5 to TRBJ2-3; D is tentatively TRBD1 or TRBD2 (6 bases each). Per the germline V gene, CDR1 is SGHKS and CDR2 is YYEKEE (reference sequence). The CDR3 contains 15 residues. CDR3 region: CASSFLVGGKDMQYF. The CDR3 nucleotides read TGTGCCAGCAGCTTTCTCGTAGGGGGGAAAGATATGCAGTATTTT.

For the CDR3, the DNA is TGTGCCAGCAGCTCTAGGGGACTAGCGGGGCAAGAGACCCAGTACTTC. Amino acids: CASSSRGLAGQETQYF. V gene TRBV7-9 combines with J gene TRBJ2-5, with 13 positions matching TRBD2. The CDR3 is 16 amino acids. With V trimmed by 4 bases and J by 2 bases, 4 bases remained unmatched. Germline V gene sequence: CDR1 SEHNR, CDR2 FQNEAQ (reference sequence).

This clonotype has more than one count but fewer than ten. This chain joins TRBV29-1 and TRBJ2-1; TRBD2 aligns across 12 bases. V lost 5 bases to trimming and J lost 4 bases; unmatched junction nucleotides: 9. In germline, CDR1 is SQVTM, CDR2 ANQGSEA. The CDR3 extends over 16 amino acids. Here the CDR3 reads CSVRTSGNSDYNEQFF. CDR3 DNA: TGCAGCGTTCGGACTAGCGGGAACTCTGATTACAATGAGCAGTTCTTC.

This clonotype was recorded a few times. J is TRBJ1-1 and V is TRBV29-1, with D possibly matching TRBD1 (5 bases). The V gene's germline CDR1 is SQVTM and CDR2 ANQGSEA. The CDR3 is made up of 14 amino acids. The V and J ends lost 3 bases and 7 bases respectively, with 18 bases between them. CDR3 nucleotides: TGCAGCGTTGAGGGAAGGGCAGGGAATTATGAAGCTTTCTTT. This translates into CSVEGRAGNYEAFF.

This clonotype has a handful of counts. The chain joins TRBV7-8 to TRBJ1-1, with 7 nucleotides matching TRBD1. Trimming at V came to 5 bases and at J to 1 base, leaving 4 bases not matched to a gene. This CDR3 spans 14 amino acids. Germline-derived CDR1 and CDR2 are SGHVS and FQNEAQ. This CDR3 is CASSPGTANTEAFF. DNA of the CDR3: TGTGCCAGCAGCCCAGGGACAGCGAACACTGAAGCTTTCTTT.